A single sample is the source of the 24 T cell receptor beta chains below, sequenced in a study of T cells in women clearing cervical HPV infection. The data were produced by immunoSEQ multiplex PCR, yet TCRdb's version contains in-frame clones alone and is incomplete. The listing contains fewer than 35,000 clones. The sequencing input was blood buffy coat. The receptors stem from a woman aged 18 to 75 with a cervical HPV16 infection that either progressed to CIN3+ or cleared (not recorded which).

Turning to this clone: The read terminates 3 residues ahead of where the CDR3 ends, so the germline J gene completes it. V gene TRBV5-1 combines with J gene TRBJ1-1, with TRBD1 identical over 7 bases. The CDR3 has 13 amino acids. CDR1 is SGHRS, CDR2 YFSETQ, per germline. Here the CDR3 reads CASRPTTGVLAFF. Incomplete CDR3 DNA: TGCGCCAGCAGGCCAACAACAGGGGTTTTG.

Note on this clone: The read is 3 residues too short to cover the CDR3 end, so that end is filled in from the germline J gene. The rearrangement joins TRBV28 to TRBJ1-1; the D gene is possibly TRBD1 (5 bases). Germline-derived CDR1 and CDR2 are MDHEN and SYDVKM. V lost 8 bases to trimming and J lost 6 bases, with 13 bases between them. CDR3 size: 12 residues. The sequenced CDR3 bases are TGTGCCAGCCAATCAGGGTCACCTGAA. Amino acid sequence: CASQSGSPE. The whole CDR3 reads CASQSGSPEAFF. The full variable domain, rest sourced from reference TRBV28 and TRBJ1-1, is DVKVTQSSRYLVKRTGEKVFLECVQDMDHENMFWYRQDPGLGLRLIYFSYDVKMKEKGDIPEGYSVSREKKERFSLILESASTNQTSMYLCASQSGSPEAFFGQGTRLTVV.

About this clone: The read ends 3 residues early relative to the CDR3; the germline J gene fills the gap. The genes are TRBV30 and TRBJ2-6; D uncertain. The CDR3 sequence is 13 residues long. V was clipped by 3 bases and J by 0 bases, with 3 bases between them. CDR1 is GTSNPN, CDR2 SVGIG, per germline (reference sequence). This CDR3 reads CAWSHSGANVLTF. CDR3 bases read: TGTGCCTGGAGCCACTCTGGGGCCAACGTC.

Comments on this clone: The junction departs from the called germline gene at one end, perhaps through a read error. The read finishes 3 residues shy of the CDR3 end, and the germline J gene is used to complete it. The chain joins TRBV7-7 to TRBJ1-4; D unclear. Germline-derived CDR1 and CDR2 are SSHAT and FNYEAQ (reference sequence). The CDR3 is 14 amino acids. Partial CDR3 DNA: TGTGCTAGCAGCCCGGGGATTGCGGGTGAAAAA. Its translation is CASSPGIAGEK. The full CDR3 reads CASSPGIAGEKLFF.

A word on this clone: The CDR3 end falls 3 residues outside the read, so it is completed with the germline J gene. The chain links TRBV18 to TRBJ1-2, with D perhaps matching TRBD1 (5 bases). Germline CDR1 reads KGHSH; CDR2 reads LQKENI. The CDR3 has 15 amino acids. The CDR3 spells CASSPPGLRGPDYTF. Partial CDR3 DNA: TGTGCCAGCTCACCACCGGGCCTTAGGGGCCCTGAC.

On this clone: Read sequence stops 3 residues before the CDR3 end, and the germline J gene provides the missing end. The chain couples TRBV2 to TRBJ1-2; 8 positions agree with TRBD1. Germline lookup yields CDR1 SNHLY and CDR2 FYNNEI. This CDR3 has 17 residues. CDR3 in amino acids: CASMWGIYRGISLGYTF. CDR3 DNA, as far as it was read: TGTGCCAGCATGTGGGGGATCTACAGGGGGATTTCCCTAGGC.

On this clone: The CDR3 end lies 3 residues beyond the end of the read and is filled in from the germline J gene. This chain connects TRBV19 to TRBJ1-5, with 8 bases that match TRBD1. The V and J ends lost 3 bases and 2 bases, in that order; junction bases with no gene match: 9. The CDR3 runs to 17 residues. Looked up from germline, CDR1 is LNHDA and CDR2 is SQIVND (reference sequence). The DNA read from the CDR3 is TGTGCCAGTAGTATTTGGCAGGGGGCGGAAGGCAATCAGCCC. This encodes CASSIWQGAEGNQP. The whole CDR3 sequence reads CASSIWQGAEGNQPQHF. Using reference TRBV19 and TRBJ1-5 for the parts outside the CDR3, the full variable domain is DGGITQSPKYLFRKEGQNVTLSCEQNLNHDAMYWYRQDPGQGLRLIYYSQIVNDFQKGDIAEGYSVSREKKESFPLTVTSAQKNPTAFYLCASSIWQGAEGNQPQHFGDGTRLSIL.

A note on this clone: The read terminates 3 residues ahead of where the CDR3 ends, so the germline J gene completes it. The V and J genes are TRBV20-1 and TRBJ1-1; 9 bases agree with TRBD1. The V segment lost 6 bases and the J segment 6 bases; nucleotides outside the gene matches: 5. The CDR3 is made up of 12 amino acids. Germline CDR1 DFQATT, CDR2 SNEGSKA (reference sequence). The sequenced CDR3 bases are TGCAGTGCCAAACAGGGGGCAGCTGAA. Its protein product is CSAKQGAAE. The CDR3 as a whole reads CSAKQGAAEAFF.

In the case of this clone: The read gets to within 3 residues of the CDR3 end, and the germline J gene fills in the rest. Within the sample, other DNA sequences also encode this same CDR3. The gene calls are TRBV19 and TRBJ2-5, with TRBD1 as a possible D gene (5 bases). The CDR3 loop spans 14 amino acids. Germline CDR1 reads LNHDA; CDR2 reads SQIVND (reference sequence). The germline V and J ends were trimmed by 1 base and 7 bases, with 13 bases remaining between them. The covered CDR3 bases are TGTGCCAGTAGTATAGGCCAGGGCTTGGGGACC. This gives the protein CASSIGQGLGT. The full CDR3 protein is CASSIGQGLGTQYF.

As regards this clone: The read halts 3 residues ahead of the CDR3 end, with the missing end drawn from the germline J gene. This specimen includes other DNA sequences encoding the same CDR3. The chain is built from TRBV7-2 and TRBJ1-2; no clear D. This CDR3 contains 14 residues. Germline V gives CDR1 SGHTA, CDR2 FQGNSA. V lost 3 bases, J lost 6 bases, and 14 bases lay in between. The CDR3 reads CASSFYQPQNGYTF. The DNA read from the CDR3 is TGTGCCAGCAGCTTCTACCAGCCACAGAATGGC.

Turning to this clone: The missing CDR3 end, 3 residues past where the read stops, is filled in from the germline J gene. This rearrangement joins TRBV12-5 to TRBJ2-1, with D tentatively TRBD2 (6 bases). The germline V and J ends were trimmed by 0 bases and 4 bases, with 10 bases remaining between them. The CDR3 is 15 residues long. Germline V gene lookup returns CDR1 LGHNT and CDR2 FRNRAP. The CDR3 reads CASGLVVSGYNEQFF. The sequenced part of the CDR3 DNA is TGTGCTAGTGGTTTGGTAGTTAGCGGATACAATGAG.

With regard to this clone: Sequencing ends 3 residues short of the CDR3 end; the germline J gene provides the rest. The chain uses TRBV2 and TRBJ2-2; D is undetermined. Germline V gene sequence: CDR1 SNHLY, CDR2 FYNNEI. The CDR3 totals 11 residues. The V and J ends lost 7 bases and 5 bases respectively, with 5 bases between them. The CDR3 DNA, read in part, is TGTGCCAGCATACTTACCGGGGAG. As protein: CASILTGE. The whole CDR3 protein reads CASILTGELFF.

Of note for this clone: The CDR3 is cut off 3 residues early in the read; its end comes from the germline J gene. Other nucleotide sequences in the sample specify the same CDR3. The chain carries TRBV7-9 and TRBJ1-1; D is unresolved. In germline, CDR1 is SEHNR, CDR2 FQNEAQ (reference sequence). The CDR3 length is 13 residues. V dropped 6 bases and J dropped 4 bases, with 12 bases sitting between them. This CDR3 is CASSLIATTEAFF. Partial CDR3 DNA: TGTGCCAGCAGTTTAATAGCTACCACTGAA. Drawing the rest from reference TRBV7-9 and TRBJ1-1, the complete variable domain is DTGVSQNPRHKITKRGQNVTFRCDPISEHNRLYWYRQTLGQGPEFLTYFQNEAQLEKSRLLSDRFSAERPKGSFSTLEIQRTEQGDSAMYLCASSLIATTEAFFGQGTRLTVV.

A note on this clone: One junction end does not reproduce the germline sequence, and a read error may be involved. The read terminates 3 residues ahead of where the CDR3 ends, so the germline J gene completes it. This chain connects TRBV19 to TRBJ1-2; 7 bases agree with TRBD1. Germline assignment: CDR1 LNHDA and CDR2 SQIVND (reference sequence). There are 13 residues in the CDR3. The CDR3 DNA, read in part, is TGTGCTAGTAGTTTAGGGACAGTCTACGAC. This translates into CASSLGTVYD. The full CDR3 protein reads CASSLGTVYDYTF.

About this clone itself: Read sequence stops 3 residues before the CDR3 end, and the germline J gene provides the missing end. The chain is built from TRBV7-2 and TRBJ1-4; 9 bases align to TRBD1. Germline-derived CDR1 and CDR2 are SGHTA and FQGNSA. The CDR3 runs 15 residues. CDR3 sequence reads: CASSLGQGVNSPLFF. The sequenced CDR3 bases are TGTGCCAGCAGCTTAGGACAGGGGGTTAATTCACCA.

As to this clone: The read terminates 3 residues before the CDR3 end, so the remaining end is supplied by the germline J gene. This rearrangement joins TRBV23-1 to TRBJ1-5, with D possibly TRBD1 on 5 matching bases. TRBV23-1 is noted as an ORF with a role that remains uncertain. V lost 2 bases, J lost 2 bases, and 25 bases lay in between. This CDR3 is 20 amino acids long. The CDR3 loop is CASSQPGERGDRVGNQPQHF. The covered CDR3 bases are TGCGCCAGCAGTCAACCGGGGGAGCGAGGGGATCGAGTGGGCAATCAGCCC.

Comment on this clone: From the germline J gene comes the end of the CDR3, since the read stops 3 residues before it. This sequence joins TRBV20-1 and TRBJ2-7, with 13 bases matching TRBD2. The CDR3 is 14 residues long. Germline V gene data show CDR1 as DFQATT and CDR2 as SNEGSKA (reference sequence). J gave up 4 bases and V 6 bases, and 6 bases lay outside the gene matches. CDR3 residues: CSAGLAGERYEQYF. The DNA read from the CDR3 is TGCAGTGCCGGACTAGCGGGGGAGCGATACGAG.

Regarding this clone: Read coverage stops 3 residues before the CDR3 terminus; the germline J gene supplies the remainder. The chain has TRBV7-2 and TRBJ2-5; possible D gene TRBD2, 6 bases. This CDR3 is 13 amino acids long. Germline CDR1 and CDR2: SGHTA and FQGNSA. V lost 6 bases and J lost 4, with 12 bases in between. This CDR3 is CASSPTRRETQYF. CDR3 DNA, as far as it was read: TGTGCCAGCAGTCCGACTAGACGAGAGACC.

The CDR3 loop is CAWSVNSDTQYF. The CDR3 bases that were read are TGTGCCTGGAGTGTAAATTCGGATACG. The chain links TRBV30 to TRBJ2-3; D ambiguous. The CDR3 is cut off 3 residues early in the read; its end comes from the germline J gene. Trimming removed 0 bases from V and 6 bases from J, with 7 bases in between. The V gene's germline CDR1 is GTSNPN and CDR2 SVGIG (reference sequence). This CDR3 comprises 12 residues.

Comments on this clone: The sequenced fragment ends 3 residues before the CDR3 boundary, so the rest is inferred from the germline J gene. The chain has TRBV2 and TRBJ1-5; D may be TRBD1 (6 bases). Germline-derived CDR1 and CDR2 are SNHLY and FYNNEI. V was pared by 6 bases and J by 2 bases, with 14 bases between. This CDR3 spans 15 amino acids. The sequenced part of the CDR3 DNA is TGTGCCAGCAGAAAGCTACAGGGTCGCAATCAGCCC. This codes for CASRKLQGRNQP. The full CDR3 sequence reads CASRKLQGRNQPQHF.

For this clone: Sequencing ends 3 residues short of the CDR3 end; the germline J gene provides the rest. The J gene is TRBJ1-2, the V gene TRBV20-1; D remains ambiguous. The germline V gene encodes CDR1 DFQATT and CDR2 SNEGSKA (reference sequence). The CDR3 spans 14 residues. Trimming stripped 3 bases from V and 3 bases from J, with 14 bases between. The CDR3 bases that were read are TGCAGTGCTAGTAGTTCAGGCGCCTACTATGGC. Encoded protein: CSASSSGAYYG. The CDR3, in full, reads CSASSSGAYYGYTF.

Note on this clone: Compared with germline, one end of the junction differs, possibly owing to a read error. Distinct nucleotide sequences in the sample also encode this CDR3. The DNA read from the CDR3 is TGTGCCAGCAGCTTTGGACAGGGGGCGGGAAACACT. Its translation: CASSFGQGAGNT. In full, the CDR3 reads CASSFGQGAGNTIYF. V is TRBV7-9 and J is TRBJ1-3, with 11 bases matching TRBD1. Sequencing ends 3 residues short of the CDR3 end; the germline J gene provides the rest. This CDR3 comprises 15 residues. CDR1 is SEHNR and CDR2 is FQNEAQ in the germline V gene (reference sequence).

A remark on this clone: The CDR3 end falls 3 residues outside the read, so it is completed with the germline J gene. This chain joins TRBV7-3 and TRBJ2-7; 8 nucleotides agree with TRBD2. V was clipped by 4 bases and J by 2 bases; unmatched bases: 7. The CDR3 sequence is 15 residues long. CDR1 is SGHTA and CDR2 is FQGTGA in the germline V gene. CDR3 residues: CASSYAGGLPYEQYF. Incomplete CDR3 DNA: TGTGCCAGCAGCTACGCGGGGGGACTACCCTACGAG. The whole variable domain, remainder taken from reference TRBV7-3 and TRBJ2-7, is GAGVSQTPSNKVTEKGKYVELRCDPISGHTALYWYRQSLGQGPEFLIYFQGTGAADDSGLPNDRFFAVRPEGSVSTLKIQRTERGDSAVYLCASSYAGGLPYEQYFGPGTRLTVT.

Details on this clone: With the read ending 3 residues before the CDR3 end, the germline J gene is used to fill in that end. The V call is TRBV10-1, the J call TRBJ2-2, with D maybe TRBD1 (5 bases). Germline V gene lookup returns CDR1 WNHNN and CDR2 SYGVQD (reference sequence). Deletions cut 3 bases from V and 4 bases from J, with 18 bases between. CDR3 length equals 17 residues. The CDR3 protein is CASSDQGALPGTGELFF. The DNA read from the CDR3 is TGCGCCAGCAGTGACCAAGGGGCCTTGCCTGGCACCGGGGAG.